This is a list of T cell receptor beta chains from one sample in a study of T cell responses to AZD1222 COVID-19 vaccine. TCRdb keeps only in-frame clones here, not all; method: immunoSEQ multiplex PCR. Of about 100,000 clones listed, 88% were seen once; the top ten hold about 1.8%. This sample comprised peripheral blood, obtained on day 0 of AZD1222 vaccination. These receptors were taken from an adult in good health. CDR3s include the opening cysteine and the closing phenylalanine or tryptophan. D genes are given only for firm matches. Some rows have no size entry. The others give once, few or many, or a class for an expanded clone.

CDR3: CASSQEGTYSRGYTF; DNA: TGCGCCAGCAGCCAAGAGGGGACGTACTCCCGGGGCTACACCTTC; J: TRBJ1-2; V: TRBV4-3; size: NA; D: NA
CDR3: CASSLERGGRLKHNEQFF; DNA: TGTGCCAGCAGCTTAGAGCGAGGGGGGAGGCTCAAACACAATGAGCAGTTCTTC; J: TRBJ2-1; V: TRBV7-9; size: once; D: NA
CDR3: CASSDGDSTSGNTIYF; DNA: TGTGCCAGCAGTGATGGGGACAGCACCTCTGGAAACACCATATATTTT; J: TRBJ1-3; V: TRBV2; size: NA; D: TRBD1
CDR3: CAIPSFATYEQYF; DNA: TGCGCAATCCCCAGTTTCGCGACCTACGAGCAGTACTTC; J: TRBJ2-7; V: TRBV10-1; size: few; D: NA
CDR3: CASSQGQGGTNEKLFF; DNA: TGCGCCAGCAGCCAAGGGCAGGGTGGAACTAATGAAAAACTGTTTTTT; J: TRBJ1-4; V: TRBV4-1; size: NA; D: NA
CDR3: CASSPVGTRGDEQFF; DNA: TGTGCCAGCAGCCCAGTTGGTACGCGGGGGGACGAGCAGTTCTTC; J: TRBJ2-1; V: TRBV11-3; size: NA; D: TRBD2
CDR3: CASSEQGQGAEAFF; DNA: TGTGCCAGCAGTGAACAGGGGCAGGGGGCTGAAGCTTTCTTT; J: TRBJ1-1; V: TRBV25-1; size: NA; D: TRBD1
CDR3: CASRGDSISNQPQHF; DNA: TGTGCCAGTAGAGGAGATTCAATTAGCAATCAGCCCCAGCATTTT; J: TRBJ1-5; V: TRBV19; size: NA; D: NA
CDR3: CASSQVKSSGHTRGDTQYF; DNA: TGCGCCAGCAGCCAAGTGAAGTCTAGCGGGCATACTCGAGGAGATACGCAGTATTTT; J: TRBJ2-3; V: TRBV4-3; size: NA; D: TRBD2
CDR3: CASSSGLARYNEQFF; DNA: TGTGCCAGCAGCTCGGGGCTAGCGCGCTACAATGAGCAGTTCTTC; J: TRBJ2-1; V: TRBV27; size: NA; D: NA
CDR3: CASSLRGQGRKNSPLHF; DNA: TGTGCCAGCAGCTTACGTGGACAGGGTCGAAAAAATTCACCCCTCCACTTT; J: TRBJ1-6; V: TRBV7-2; size: NA; D: TRBD1
CDR3: CASSNYEQFF; DNA: TGTGCCAGCAGTAACTATGAGCAGTTCTTC; J: TRBJ2-1; V: TRBV6-5; size: NA; D: NA
CDR3: CASNRIGGMNTEAFF; DNA: TGTGCCAGCAATCGAATAGGGGGCATGAACACTGAAGCTTTCTTT; J: TRBJ1-1; V: TRBV2; size: NA; D: TRBD1
CDR3: CASSPAMNQPQHF; DNA: TGTGCCAGCAGTCCGGCTATGAATCAGCCCCAGCATTTT; J: TRBJ1-5; V: TRBV6-2/TRBV6-3; size: NA; D: NA
CDR3: CSVGWQGSNQPQHF; DNA: TGCAGCGTTGGATGGCAGGGGAGCAATCAGCCCCAGCATTTT; J: TRBJ1-5; V: TRBV29-1; size: NA; D: NA
CDR3: CASGASRGLETQYF; DNA: TGTGCCAGCGGAGCTAGTCGGGGGCTAGAGACCCAGTACTTC; J: TRBJ2-5; V: TRBV25-1; size: NA; D: NA
CDR3: CASSHKYSGNTIYF; DNA: TGTGCCAGCAGTCACAAGTACTCTGGAAACACCATATATTTT; J: TRBJ1-3; V: TRBV2; size: NA; D: NA
CDR3: CASSQANTEAFF; DNA: TGTGCCAGCAGTCAGGCGAACACTGAAGCTTTCTTT; J: TRBJ1-1; V: TRBV12-3/TRBV12-4; size: NA; D: NA
CDR3: CASSLRQGASTEAFF; DNA: TGTGCCAGCAGCTTACGACAGGGGGCTTCCACTGAAGCTTTCTTT; J: TRBJ1-1; V: TRBV5-4; size: once; D: TRBD1
CDR3: CASPGPPGDEQYF; DNA: TGTGCCAGCCCCGGGCCCCCGGGGGACGAGCAGTACTTC; J: TRBJ2-7; V: TRBV3-1/TRBV3-2; size: NA; D: NA